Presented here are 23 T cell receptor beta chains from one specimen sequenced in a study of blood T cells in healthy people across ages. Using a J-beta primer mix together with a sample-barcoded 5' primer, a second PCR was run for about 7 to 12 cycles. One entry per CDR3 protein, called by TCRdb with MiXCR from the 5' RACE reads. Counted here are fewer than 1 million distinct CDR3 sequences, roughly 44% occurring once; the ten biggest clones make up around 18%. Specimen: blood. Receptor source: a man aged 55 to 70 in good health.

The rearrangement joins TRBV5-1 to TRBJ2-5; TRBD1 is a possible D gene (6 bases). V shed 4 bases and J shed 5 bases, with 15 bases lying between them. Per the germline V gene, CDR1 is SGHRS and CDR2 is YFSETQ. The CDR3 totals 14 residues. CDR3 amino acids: CASSPGQPPETQYF. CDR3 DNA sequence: TGCGCCAGCAGCCCAGGACAGCCTCCGGAGACCCAGTACTTC. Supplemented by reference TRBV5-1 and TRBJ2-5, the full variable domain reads KAGVTQTPRYLIKTRGQQVTLSCSPISGHRSVSWYQQTPGQGLQFLFEYFSETQRNKGNFPGRFSGRQFSNSRSEMNVSTLELGDSALYLCASSPGQPPETQYFGPGTRLLVL.

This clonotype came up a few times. DNA for the CDR3: TGTGCCAGCATCCGGCGGACACCCGATGGCTACACCTTC. Amino acids: CASIRRTPDGYTF. The chain couples TRBV2 to TRBJ1-2; possibly TRBD1 for D (5 bases). The germline V and J ends were trimmed by 7 bases and 6 bases, with 15 bases remaining between them. CDR3 size: 13 residues. Germline-derived CDR1 and CDR2 are SNHLY and FYNNEI.

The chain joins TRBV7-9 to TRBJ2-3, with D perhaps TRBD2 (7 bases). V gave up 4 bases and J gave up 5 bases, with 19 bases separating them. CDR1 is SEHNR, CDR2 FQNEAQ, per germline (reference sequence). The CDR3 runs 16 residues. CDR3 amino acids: CASSSTRGANIDTQYF. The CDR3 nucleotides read TGTGCCAGCAGCTCGACCCGGGGGGCGAACATAGATACGCAGTATTTT.

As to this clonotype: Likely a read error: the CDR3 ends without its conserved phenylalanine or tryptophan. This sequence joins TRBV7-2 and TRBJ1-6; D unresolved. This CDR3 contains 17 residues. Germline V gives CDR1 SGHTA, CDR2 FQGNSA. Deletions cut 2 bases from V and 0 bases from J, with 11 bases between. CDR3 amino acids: CASSLSHWSSYNSPLHS. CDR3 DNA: TGTGCCAGCAGCTTATCTCACTGGAGCTCCTATAATTCACCCCTCCACTCT.

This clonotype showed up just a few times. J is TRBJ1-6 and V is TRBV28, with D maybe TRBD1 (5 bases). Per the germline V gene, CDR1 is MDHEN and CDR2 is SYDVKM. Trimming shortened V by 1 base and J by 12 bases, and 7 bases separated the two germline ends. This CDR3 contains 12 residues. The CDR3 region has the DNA TGTGCCAGCAGTTTATTTCAGGGACCCCTCCACTTT. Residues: CASSLFQGPLHF. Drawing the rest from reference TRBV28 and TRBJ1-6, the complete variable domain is DVKVTQSSRYLVKRTGEKVFLECVQDMDHENMFWYRQDPGLGLRLIYFSYDVKMKEKGDIPEGYSVSREKKERFSLILESASTNQTSMYLCASSLFQGPLHFGNGTRLTVT.

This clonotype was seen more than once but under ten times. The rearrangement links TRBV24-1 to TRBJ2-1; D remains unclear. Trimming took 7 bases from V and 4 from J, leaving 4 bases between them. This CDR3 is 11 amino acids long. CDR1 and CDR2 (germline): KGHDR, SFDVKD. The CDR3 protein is CATRSYNEQFF. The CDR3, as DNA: TGTGCCACCAGGAGTTACAATGAGCAGTTCTTC.

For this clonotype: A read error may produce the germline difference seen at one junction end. The CDR3 DNA reads as TGCGCCAGCAGCTTGGTGGGACAGGAATACAATGAGCGGTTCTTC. Translated, it gives CASSLVGQEYNERFF. J is TRBJ2-1 and V is TRBV5-1, with 8 nucleotides matching TRBD1. The CDR3 covers 15 residues. Germline-derived CDR1 and CDR2 are SGHRS and YFSETQ.

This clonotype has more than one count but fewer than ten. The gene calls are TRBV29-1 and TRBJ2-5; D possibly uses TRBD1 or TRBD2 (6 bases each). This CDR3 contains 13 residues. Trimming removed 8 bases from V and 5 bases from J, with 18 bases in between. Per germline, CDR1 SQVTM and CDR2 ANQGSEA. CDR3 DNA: TGCAGCTCTGCTAGGGGGGCCGAGGAGACCCAGTACTTC. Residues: CSSARGAEETQYF.

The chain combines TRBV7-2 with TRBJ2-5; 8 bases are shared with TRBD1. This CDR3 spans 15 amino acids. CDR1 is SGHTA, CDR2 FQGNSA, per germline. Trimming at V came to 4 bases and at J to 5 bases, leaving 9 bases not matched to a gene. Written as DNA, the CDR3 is TGTGCCAGCAGCTCTGGGACCTACAGGGGGGAGACCCAGTACTTC. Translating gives CASSSGTYRGETQYF.

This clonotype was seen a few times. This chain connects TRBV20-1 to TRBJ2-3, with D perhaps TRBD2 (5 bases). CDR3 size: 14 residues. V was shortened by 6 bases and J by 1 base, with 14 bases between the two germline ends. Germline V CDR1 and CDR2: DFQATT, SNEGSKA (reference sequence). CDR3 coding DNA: TGCAGTGCCACCAGCGGATCTCGCACAGATACGCAGTATTTT. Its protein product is CSATSGSRTDTQYF.

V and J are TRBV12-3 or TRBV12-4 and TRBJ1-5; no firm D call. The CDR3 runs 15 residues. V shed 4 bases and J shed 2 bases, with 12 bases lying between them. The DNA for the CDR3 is TGTGCCAGCAGTTCGAGCTCGGGAGGCAATCAGCCCCAGCATTTT. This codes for CASSSSSGGNQPQHF.

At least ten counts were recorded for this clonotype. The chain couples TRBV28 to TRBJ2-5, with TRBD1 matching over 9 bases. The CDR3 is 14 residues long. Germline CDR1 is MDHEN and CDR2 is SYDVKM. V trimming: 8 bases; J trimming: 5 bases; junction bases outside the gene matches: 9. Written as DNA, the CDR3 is TGTGCCAGCGGCTGGACAGGGGATTTGGAGACCCAGTACTTC. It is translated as CASGWTGDLETQYF.

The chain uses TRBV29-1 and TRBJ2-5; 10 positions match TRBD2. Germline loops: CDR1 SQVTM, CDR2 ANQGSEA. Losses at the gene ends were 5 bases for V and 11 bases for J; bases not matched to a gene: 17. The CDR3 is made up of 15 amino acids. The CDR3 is CSVNSGGSHYNEQYF. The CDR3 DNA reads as TGCAGCGTTAATAGCGGGGGGTCTCACTACAATGAGCAGTACTTC.

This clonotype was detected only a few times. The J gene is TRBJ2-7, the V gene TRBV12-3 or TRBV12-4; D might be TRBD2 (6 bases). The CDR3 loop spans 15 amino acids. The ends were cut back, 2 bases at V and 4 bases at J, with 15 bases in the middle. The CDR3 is CASSLSPTGEYEQYF. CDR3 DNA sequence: TGTGCCAGCAGTTTATCCCCGACGGGAGAATACGAGCAGTACTTC.

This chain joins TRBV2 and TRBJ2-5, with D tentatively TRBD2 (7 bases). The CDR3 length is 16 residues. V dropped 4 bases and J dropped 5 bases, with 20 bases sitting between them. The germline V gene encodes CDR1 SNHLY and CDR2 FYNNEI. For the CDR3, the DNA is TGTGCCAGCAGTGTTAATTTGGGGGCGGGGGCTGAGACCCAGTACTTC. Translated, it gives CASSVNLGAGAETQYF.

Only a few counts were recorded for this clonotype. Here the CDR3 reads CASSYSRVVVYNEQFF. CDR3 DNA sequence: TGTGCCAGCAGTTACTCCCGGGTGGTGGTCTACAATGAGCAGTTCTTC. V gene TRBV6-2 or TRBV6-3 combines with J gene TRBJ2-1; D remains ambiguous. Between the trimmed V and J ends, which lost 0 bases and 3 bases, there was a span of 12 bases. The germline V gene encodes CDR1 MNHEY and CDR2 SVGEGT. CDR3 size: 16 residues.

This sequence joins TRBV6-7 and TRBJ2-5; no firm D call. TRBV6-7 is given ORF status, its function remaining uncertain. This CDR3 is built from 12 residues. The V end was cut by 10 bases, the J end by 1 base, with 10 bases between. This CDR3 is CANPAGQETQYF. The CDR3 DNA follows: TGTGCCAACCCGGCAGGCCAAGAGACCCAGTACTTC.

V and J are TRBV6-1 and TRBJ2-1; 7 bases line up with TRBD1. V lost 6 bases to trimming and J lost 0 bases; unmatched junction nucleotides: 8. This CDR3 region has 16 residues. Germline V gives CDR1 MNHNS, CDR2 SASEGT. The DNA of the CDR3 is TGTGCCAGCAGACCCCTGACAGGGTACTCCTACAATGAGCAGTTCTTC. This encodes CASRPLTGYSYNEQFF.

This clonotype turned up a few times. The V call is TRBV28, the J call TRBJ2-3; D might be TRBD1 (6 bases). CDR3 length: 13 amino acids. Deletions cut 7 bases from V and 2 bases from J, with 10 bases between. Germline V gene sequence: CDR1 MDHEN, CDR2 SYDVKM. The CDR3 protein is CASMDRNTDTQYF. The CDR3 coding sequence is TGTGCCAGCATGGACAGAAACACAGATACGCAGTATTTT.

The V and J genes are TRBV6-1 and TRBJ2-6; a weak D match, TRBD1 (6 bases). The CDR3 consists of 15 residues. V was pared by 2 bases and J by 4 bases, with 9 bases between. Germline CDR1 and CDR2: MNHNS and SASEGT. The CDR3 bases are TGTGCCAGCAGTGAAAGTCAGGGGGGGGCCAACGTCCTGACTTTC. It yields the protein CASSESQGGANVLTF.

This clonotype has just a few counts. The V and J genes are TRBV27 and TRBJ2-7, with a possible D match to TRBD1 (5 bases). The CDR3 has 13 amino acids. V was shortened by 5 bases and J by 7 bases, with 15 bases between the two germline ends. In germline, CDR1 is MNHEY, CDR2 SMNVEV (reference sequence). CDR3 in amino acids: CASSPDSRGEQYF. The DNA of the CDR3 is TGTGCCAGCAGTCCCGACTCTAGGGGTGAGCAGTACTTC.

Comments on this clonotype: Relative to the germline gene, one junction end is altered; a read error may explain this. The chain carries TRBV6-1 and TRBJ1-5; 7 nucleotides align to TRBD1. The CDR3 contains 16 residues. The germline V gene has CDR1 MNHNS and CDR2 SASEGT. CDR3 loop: CASSNVRGNSNQPQNF. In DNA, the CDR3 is TGTGCCAGCAGTAACGTCAGGGGGAATAGCAATCAGCCCCAGAATTTT.

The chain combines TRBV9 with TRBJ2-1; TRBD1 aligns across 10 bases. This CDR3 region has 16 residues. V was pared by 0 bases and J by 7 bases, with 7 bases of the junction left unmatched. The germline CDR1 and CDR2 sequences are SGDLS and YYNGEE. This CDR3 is CASSVEGTGAENEQFF. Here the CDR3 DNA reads TGTGCCAGCAGCGTAGAGGGGACAGGGGCTGAGAATGAGCAGTTCTTC.